This T cell receptor (beta chain) appears in the sequencing data of a study of CD8+ T cells in alopecia areata. Study-wide background: The share of scalp area affected provided the severity score for treated patients. Study-level results: Expanded CD8+ clones among the top 100, as well as scalp clonality, were significantly decreased by tofacitinib. Any link of baseline CD8+ expansion to response, resting on one nonresponder, remains uncertain.

A remark on this clone: Antigen specificity is unknown.

As to treatment: oral pan-JAK inhibitor, 5-10 mg twice daily. Punch biopsies of lesional scalp, plus peripheral blood, were taken from alopecia areata patients. The sequencing template was cDNA reverse transcribed from extracted RNA. TCRdb keeps only in-frame clones here, not all; method: immunoSEQ multiplex PCR. Here the sample spans more than 90,000 clones, roughly 50% being singletons. V lost 2 bases, J lost 4 bases, and 11 bases stayed unmatched. Germline-derived CDR1 and CDR2 are LNHDA and SQIVND (reference sequence). The CDR3 loop spans 18 amino acids. The sample consisted of CD8+ T cells sorted from blood, taken at week 24, from a patient treated with tofacitinib. The chain combines TRBV19 with TRBJ2-1; 10 bases map to TRBD2. The clonotype was recovered from a human donor with alopecia areata. The CDR3 nucleotides are TGTGCCAGTAGTATACTAGCGGGGGACCTAGTACCATACAATGAGCAGTTCTTC. As protein: CASSILAGDLVPYNEQFF. The full variable domain, with the rest looked up from reference TRBV19 and TRBJ2-1, is DGGITQSPKYLFRKEGQNVTLSCEQNLNHDAMYWYRQDPGQGLRLIYYSQIVNDFQKGDIAEGYSVSREKKESFPLTVTSAQKNPTAFYLCASSILAGDLVPYNEQFFGPGTRLTVL.